Listed here is a single T cell receptor (beta chain). Antigen unknown. This CDR3 has 15 amino acids. V lost 0 bases to trimming and J lost 10 bases; unmatched junction nucleotides: 7. Germline V gene sequence: CDR1 LGHNA, CDR2 YSLEER. Measured with immunoSEQ multiplex PCR; TCRdb has only the in-frame clones, and not every one. This table has around 140,000 clones, about 90% appearing once. This entry belongs to a study of T cell responses to AZD1222 COVID-19 vaccine. Findings and caveats of the study: There were vaccine-associated CD4 TCRs across spike, dominant at 160-218 and 743-854. Elevations in Spike-specific TCR breadth and depth followed administration of two AZD1222 doses.

The sequence was obtained from an adult who received the MenACWY meningococcal vaccine as a control. The input for sequencing was peripheral blood, taken 28 days after the second dose of the MenACWY control vaccine. This chain uses TRBV4-3 with TRBJ2-1, with 9 bases aligning to TRBD2. The CDR3: CASSQDPSGVVEQFF. The CDR3 DNA sequence: TGCGCCAGCAGCCAAGATCCTAGCGGGGTTGTCGAGCAGTTCTTC.